A selection of T cell receptor beta chains follows, all from one sample in a study of vaccination and CD4 T cells after COVID-19. These receptors' antigens are unknown. TCRdb reprocessed the PCR reads with MiXCR, giving one entry per CDR3 protein. The sample records around 9,100 distinct CDR3 sequences, more than 60% being singletons. The sample was CD4+ T cells from blood, cultured in vitro. These receptors came from a human donor who had recovered from COVID-19. Each CDR3 is given with its conserved first and last residue. Fields, in order: clone size, V gene, J gene, D gene, CDR3 protein, CDR3 DNA. A D gene is named only where the DNA matches it firmly. Clone size is given for some rows only: seen once, a few or many times, or a class if the clone is expanded.

clone size: .; V gene: TRBV7-9; J gene: TRBJ1-2; D gene: .; CDR3 protein: CASSLGGYGYGYTF; CDR3 DNA: TGTGCCAGCAGCCTCGGCGGGTACGGCTATGGCTACACCTTC
clone size: .; V gene: TRBV6-1; J gene: TRBJ2-5; D gene: .; CDR3 protein: CASSDLETQYF; CDR3 DNA: TGTGCCAGCAGTGATCTGGAGACCCAGTACTTC
clone size: large; V gene: TRBV7-2; J gene: TRBJ2-5; D gene: .; CDR3 protein: CASSFTGGETQYF; CDR3 DNA: TGTGCCAGCAGCTTCACGGGTGGAGAGACCCAGTACTTC
clone size: .; V gene: TRBV27; J gene: TRBJ2-7; D gene: .; CDR3 protein: CASSSGTATYEQYF; CDR3 DNA: TGTGCCAGCAGTTCCGGGACGGCCACCTACGAGCAGTACTTC
clone size: .; V gene: TRBV24-1; J gene: TRBJ2-5; D gene: TRBD1; CDR3 protein: CATSAEGAREETQYF; CDR3 DNA: TGTGCCACCAGTGCTGAGGGGGCGCGGGAAGAGACCCAGTACTTC
clone size: few; V gene: TRBV19; J gene: TRBJ1-6; D gene: .; CDR3 protein: CASSMNFLNNSPLHF; CDR3 DNA: TGTGCCAGTAGTATGAACTTCTTGAATAATTCACCCCTCCACTTT
clone size: .; V gene: TRBV7-2; J gene: TRBJ1-5; D gene: .; CDR3 protein: CASSPRILIGYSNQPQHF; CDR3 DNA: TGTGCCAGCAGCCCCCGAATACTTATAGGATATAGCAATCAGCCCCAGCATTTT
clone size: .; V gene: TRBV20-1; J gene: TRBJ1-1; D gene: .; CDR3 protein: CSAQGLANTEAFF; CDR3 DNA: TGCAGTGCCCAGGGACTAGCGAACACTGAAGCTTTCTTT
clone size: .; V gene: TRBV28; J gene: TRBJ1-2; D gene: .; CDR3 protein: CASSTSRGGAYGYTF; CDR3 DNA: TGTGCCAGCAGCACCTCGAGGGGGGGCGCCTATGGCTACACCTTC
clone size: once; V gene: TRBV20-1; J gene: TRBJ1-5; D gene: .; CDR3 protein: CSARAMSDQPQHF; CDR3 DNA: TGCAGTGCTAGAGCAATGAGTGATCAGCCCCAGCATTTT
clone size: .; V gene: TRBV6-2/TRBV6-3; J gene: TRBJ1-6; D gene: .; CDR3 protein: CASSYDGNNSPLHF; CDR3 DNA: TGTGCCAGCAGTTACGACGGGAATAATTCACCCCTCCACTTT
clone size: .; V gene: TRBV20-1; J gene: TRBJ2-1; D gene: TRBD2; CDR3 protein: CRALPGLAGVGAYNEQFF; CDR3 DNA: TGCAGGGCACTGCCGGGACTAGCGGGAGTCGGCGCCTACAATGAGCAGTTCTTC
clone size: .; V gene: TRBV20-1; J gene: TRBJ2-5; D gene: .; CDR3 protein: CSAGPIGRSQETQYF; CDR3 DNA: TGCAGTGCGGGTCCAATTGGGCGCAGCCAAGAGACCCAGTACTTC
clone size: .; V gene: TRBV19; J gene: TRBJ2-3; D gene: TRBD2; CDR3 protein: CASSIRSGGASDTQYF; CDR3 DNA: TGTGCCAGTAGTATACGGAGCGGGGGGGCCTCAGATACGCAGTATTTT
clone size: .; V gene: TRBV2; J gene: TRBJ2-3; D gene: .; CDR3 protein: CASSEVSPRAADTQYF; CDR3 DNA: TGTGCCAGCAGTGAAGTGTCGCCCAGGGCGGCAGATACGCAGTATTTT
clone size: .; V gene: TRBV6-1; J gene: TRBJ1-2; D gene: .; CDR3 protein: CASSEWGDGYTF; CDR3 DNA: TGTGCCAGCAGTGAATGGGGAGATGGCTACACCTTC
clone size: .; V gene: TRBV20-1; J gene: TRBJ2-1; D gene: TRBD2; CDR3 protein: CSARVSGGQPYNEQFF; CDR3 DNA: TGCAGTGCTAGGGTTAGCGGGGGCCAACCCTACAATGAGCAGTTCTTC
clone size: .; V gene: TRBV6-2/TRBV6-3; J gene: TRBJ2-2; D gene: .; CDR3 protein: CASSKRQTNTGELFF; CDR3 DNA: TGTGCCAGCAGTAAGCGGCAGACGAACACCGGGGAGCTGTTTTTT
clone size: .; V gene: TRBV19; J gene: TRBJ1-5; D gene: .; CDR3 protein: CASSTTGTNQPQHF; CDR3 DNA: TGTGCCAGTAGTACCACCGGGACAAATCAGCCCCAGCATTTT
clone size: .; V gene: TRBV28; J gene: TRBJ2-5; D gene: TRBD1; CDR3 protein: CASSLWGRGFQETQYF; CDR3 DNA: TGTGCCAGCAGTTTATGGGGCAGGGGGTTCCAAGAGACCCAGTACTTC
clone size: once; V gene: TRBV20-1; J gene: TRBJ2-7; D gene: .; CDR3 protein: CSASTGHGVYEQYF; CDR3 DNA: TGCAGTGCTAGTACGGGGCACGGGGTCTACGAGCAGTACTTC
clone size: once; V gene: TRBV19; J gene: TRBJ1-1; D gene: .; CDR3 protein: CASYGFNTEAFF; CDR3 DNA: TGTGCCAGTTACGGTTTCAACACTGAAGCTTTCTTT
clone size: .; V gene: TRBV28; J gene: TRBJ1-2; D gene: .; CDR3 protein: CASSPRPGWNYGYTF; CDR3 DNA: TGTGCCAGCAGTCCCCGCCCGGGATGGAACTATGGCTACACCTTC
clone size: once; V gene: TRBV6-1; J gene: TRBJ2-1; D gene: .; CDR3 protein: CASTGQLNEQFF; CDR3 DNA: TGTGCCAGCACGGGGCAGTTGAATGAGCAGTTCTTC
clone size: .; V gene: TRBV6-4; J gene: TRBJ1-5; D gene: TRBD1; CDR3 protein: CASSVDRDQPQHF; CDR3 DNA: TGTGCCAGCAGTGTGGACAGGGATCAGCCCCAGCATTTT
clone size: .; V gene: TRBV10-2; J gene: TRBJ1-1; D gene: .; CDR3 protein: CASNWRAGPNTEAFF; CDR3 DNA: TGCGCCAGCAACTGGCGGGCAGGGCCCAACACTGAAGCTTTCTTT
clone size: .; V gene: TRBV6-1; J gene: TRBJ2-1; D gene: .; CDR3 protein: CASGPGVGTYNEQFF; CDR3 DNA: TGTGCCAGCGGCCCTGGGGTAGGGACCTACAATGAGCAGTTCTTC
clone size: .; V gene: TRBV15; J gene: TRBJ2-3; D gene: .; CDR3 protein: CATSRERARTDTQYF; CDR3 DNA: TGTGCCACCAGCAGAGAAAGGGCGCGCACAGATACGCAGTATTTT
clone size: .; V gene: TRBV20-1; J gene: TRBJ2-7; D gene: .; CDR3 protein: CSASRSQGLEQYF; CDR3 DNA: TGCAGTGCTAGCCGCTCTCAGGGACTCGAGCAGTACTTC
clone size: once; V gene: TRBV15; J gene: TRBJ2-3; D gene: TRBD2; CDR3 protein: CATSYRGGRGTDTQYF; CDR3 DNA: TGTGCCACCAGTTACCGCGGCGGGAGGGGCACAGATACGCAGTATTTT
clone size: once; V gene: TRBV5-4; J gene: TRBJ2-1; D gene: .; CDR3 protein: CASSPRLEFSEQFF; CDR3 DNA: TGTGCCAGCAGCCCCCGCCTAGAGTTTAGCGAGCAGTTCTTC
clone size: .; V gene: TRBV5-1; J gene: TRBJ2-5; D gene: .; CDR3 protein: CASSWGRAFRGETQYF; CDR3 DNA: TGCGCCAGCAGCTGGGGGCGAGCGTTTAGAGGGGAGACCCAGTACTTC
clone size: .; V gene: TRBV15; J gene: TRBJ2-7; D gene: TRBD1; CDR3 protein: CATSTRGTGNYEQYF; CDR3 DNA: TGTGCCACCAGCACTCGGGGGACAGGGAACTACGAGCAGTACTTC
clone size: .; V gene: TRBV30; J gene: TRBJ2-7; D gene: TRBD2; CDR3 protein: CAWQRGGLGEQYF; CDR3 DNA: TGTGCCTGGCAGCGGGGGGGCCTCGGCGAGCAGTACTTC
clone size: .; V gene: TRBV6-1; J gene: TRBJ1-5; D gene: TRBD1; CDR3 protein: CASSEARGTGVFQPQHF; CDR3 DNA: TGTGCCAGCAGTGAAGCGCGGGGGACAGGGGTCTTTCAGCCCCAGCATTTT
clone size: .; V gene: TRBV7-3; J gene: TRBJ2-2; D gene: TRBD1; CDR3 protein: CASSRTGNTGELFF; CDR3 DNA: TGTGCCAGCAGCCGGACAGGGAACACCGGGGAGCTGTTTTTT
clone size: .; V gene: TRBV7-2; J gene: TRBJ1-2; D gene: .; CDR3 protein: CASTLIGSSGSYGYTF; CDR3 DNA: TGTGCCAGCACCCTAATCGGGTCTAGTGGATCCTATGGCTACACCTTC
clone size: .; V gene: TRBV7-8; J gene: TRBJ1-1; D gene: .; CDR3 protein: CASSSRSTVEAFF; CDR3 DNA: TGTGCCAGCAGCTCCCGCTCAACGGTTGAAGCTTTCTTT
clone size: .; V gene: TRBV12-3/TRBV12-4; J gene: TRBJ2-3; D gene: .; CDR3 protein: CASSLQLGYKYF; CDR3 DNA: TGTGCCAGCAGTTTACAGTTGGGGTATAAGTATTTT
clone size: few; V gene: TRBV7-2; J gene: TRBJ1-2; D gene: .; CDR3 protein: CASSLWGGYTF; CDR3 DNA: TGTGCCAGCAGCTTATGGGGAGGCTACACCTTC
clone size: .; V gene: TRBV11-2; J gene: TRBJ2-2; D gene: .; CDR3 protein: CASSPARMTNTGELFF; CDR3 DNA: TGTGCCAGCAGCCCTGCTAGGATGACGAACACCGGGGAGCTGTTTTTT
clone size: .; V gene: TRBV5-8; J gene: TRBJ1-2; D gene: .; CDR3 protein: CASSFDRPGGYTF; CDR3 DNA: TGTGCCAGCAGCTTCGACAGGCCGGGCGGCTACACCTTC
clone size: .; V gene: TRBV7-3; J gene: TRBJ2-1; D gene: .; CDR3 protein: CASSLVPSSYNEQFF; CDR3 DNA: TGTGCCAGCAGCTTAGTGCCTAGCTCCTACAATGAGCAGTTCTTC
clone size: .; V gene: TRBV6-1; J gene: TRBJ2-2; D gene: TRBD1; CDR3 protein: CASRRKGQGVRALNTGELFF; CDR3 DNA: TGTGCCAGCAGAAGAAAGGGACAGGGGGTCCGAGCCCTTAACACCGGGGAGCTGTTTTTT
clone size: .; V gene: TRBV6-1; J gene: TRBJ2-2; D gene: TRBD1; CDR3 protein: CASSQGARVGELFF; CDR3 DNA: TGTGCCAGCAGTCAGGGGGCCCGGGTCGGGGAGCTGTTTTTT
clone size: .; V gene: TRBV20-1; J gene: TRBJ2-1; D gene: .; CDR3 protein: CSARGGSSYNEQFF; CDR3 DNA: TGCAGTGCTAGAGGAGGAAGCTCCTACAATGAGCAGTTCTTC
clone size: few; V gene: TRBV6-2/TRBV6-3; J gene: TRBJ1-5; D gene: .; CDR3 protein: CASSYPGQNQPQHF; CDR3 DNA: TGTGCCAGCAGTTACCCGGGGCAGAATCAGCCCCAGCATTTT
clone size: .; V gene: TRBV19; J gene: TRBJ1-1; D gene: TRBD1; CDR3 protein: CASTSTDRESVAFF; CDR3 DNA: TGTGCCAGTACTTCAACCGACAGGGAGTCCGTGGCTTTCTTT
clone size: .; V gene: TRBV12-3/TRBV12-4; J gene: TRBJ2-5; D gene: .; CDR3 protein: CASEGRGPQETQYF; CDR3 DNA: TGTGCCAGCGAAGGGCGGGGCCCACAAGAGACCCAGTACTTC
clone size: .; V gene: TRBV6-7; J gene: TRBJ1-3; D gene: TRBD1; CDR3 protein: CASSYPPDRDGNTIYF; CDR3 DNA: TGTGCCAGCAGTTACCCCCCGGACAGGGATGGAAACACCATATATTTT
clone size: .; V gene: TRBV24-1; J gene: TRBJ2-2; D gene: TRBD1; CDR3 protein: CATSDPGQATGELFF; CDR3 DNA: TGTGCCACCAGTGACCCGGGACAGGCCACCGGGGAGCTGTTTTTT
clone size: .; V gene: TRBV15; J gene: TRBJ2-7; D gene: .; CDR3 protein: CATSRDSQGSYEQYF; CDR3 DNA: TGTGCCACCAGCAGAGATTCGCAGGGGAGCTACGAGCAGTACTTC